The clone carrying this T cell receptor beta chain was counted at least ten times. Its target is not known. These data are taken from a study of CD8 T cells in ankylosing spondylitis. CDR1 is MDHEN, CDR2 SYDVKM, per germline. There are 16 residues in the CDR3. The trim removed 2 bases at V and 2 bases at J, leaving 5 bases unmatched. Via MiXCR, TCRdb re-called the 5' RACE reads, giving one row per CDR3 protein. The repertoire holds 250,000 or so distinct CDR3 sequences, approximately 24% seen once, with about 0.6% in the top ten. General study findings and limits: Some of the motif variants had earlier been found in reactive arthritis patients' fluid and blood.

The V gene is TRBV28, the J gene TRBJ1-5; 8 positions agree with TRBD1. The receptor was isolated from a male donor with ankylosing spondylitis or in good health (not recorded which). Sequences were obtained from blood, either unsorted or a sorted T cell fraction (not recorded which). The CDR3 spells CASSLQGAAGNQPQHF. The CDR3 DNA reads as TGTGCCAGCAGTTTACAGGGGGCTGCGGGCAATCAGCCCCAGCATTTT.